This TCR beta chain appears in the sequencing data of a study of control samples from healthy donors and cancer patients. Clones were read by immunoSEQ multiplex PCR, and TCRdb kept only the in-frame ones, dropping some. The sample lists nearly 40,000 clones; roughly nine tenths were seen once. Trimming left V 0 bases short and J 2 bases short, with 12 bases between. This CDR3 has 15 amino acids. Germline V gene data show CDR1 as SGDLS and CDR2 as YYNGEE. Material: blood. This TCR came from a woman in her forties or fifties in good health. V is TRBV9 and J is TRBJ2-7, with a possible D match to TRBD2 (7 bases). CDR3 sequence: CASSVGGGDAYEQYF. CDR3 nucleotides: TGTGCCAGCAGCGTAGGAGGGGGGGACGCCTACGAGCAGTACTTC.